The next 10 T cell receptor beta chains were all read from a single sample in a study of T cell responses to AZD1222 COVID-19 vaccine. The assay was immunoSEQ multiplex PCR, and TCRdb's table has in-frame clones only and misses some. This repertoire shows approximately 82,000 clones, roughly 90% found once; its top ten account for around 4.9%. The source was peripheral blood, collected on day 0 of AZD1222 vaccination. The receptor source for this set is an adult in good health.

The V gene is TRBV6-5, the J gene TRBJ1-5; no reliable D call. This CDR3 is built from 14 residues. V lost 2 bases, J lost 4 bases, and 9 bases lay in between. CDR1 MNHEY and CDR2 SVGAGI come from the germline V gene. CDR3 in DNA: TGTGCCAGCAGTTACGTCGCCAGTAATCAGCCCCAGCATTTT. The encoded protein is CASSYVASNQPQHF.

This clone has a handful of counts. CDR3 sequence: CSVDGLSVDGGYTF. The CDR3 region has the DNA TGCAGCGTTGACGGACTTAGTGTCGACGGTGGCTACACCTTC. This sequence joins TRBV29-1 and TRBJ1-2; D not certain. The CDR3 runs 14 residues. The V end lost 3 bases, the J end lost 7 bases, and 18 bases lay between the germline ends. Germline V gene sequence: CDR1 SQVTM, CDR2 ANQGSEA.

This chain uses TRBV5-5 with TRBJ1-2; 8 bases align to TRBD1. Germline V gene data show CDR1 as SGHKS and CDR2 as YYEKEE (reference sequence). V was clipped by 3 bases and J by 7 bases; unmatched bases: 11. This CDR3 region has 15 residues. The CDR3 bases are TGTGCCAGCAGCTCTACCCTAGACAGGGGAATTGGCTACACCTTC. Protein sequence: CASSSTLDRGIGYTF. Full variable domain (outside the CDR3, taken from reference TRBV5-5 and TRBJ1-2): DAGVTQSPTHLIKTRGQQVTLRCSPISGHKSVSWYQQVLGQGPQFIFQYYEKEERGRGNFPDRFSARQFPNYSSELNVNALLLGDSALYLCASSSTLDRGIGYTFGSGTRLTVV.

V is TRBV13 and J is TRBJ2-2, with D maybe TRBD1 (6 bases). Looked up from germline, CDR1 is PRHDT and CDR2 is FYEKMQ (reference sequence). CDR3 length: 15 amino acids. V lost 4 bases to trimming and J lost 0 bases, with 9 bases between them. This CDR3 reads CASSSGQTNTGELFF. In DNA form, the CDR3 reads TGTGCCAGCAGCTCCGGACAGACGAACACCGGGGAGCTGTTTTTT. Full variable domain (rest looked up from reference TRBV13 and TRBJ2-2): AAGVIQSPRHLIKEKRETATLKCYPIPRHDTVYWYQQGPGQDPQFLISFYEKMQSDKGSIPDRFSAQQFSDYHSELNMSSLELGDSALYFCASSSGQTNTGELFFGEGSRLTVL.

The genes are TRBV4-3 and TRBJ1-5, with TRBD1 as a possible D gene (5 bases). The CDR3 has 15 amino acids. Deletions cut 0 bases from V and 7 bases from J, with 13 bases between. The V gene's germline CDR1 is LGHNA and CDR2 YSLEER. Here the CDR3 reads CASSQDSQGRQPQHF. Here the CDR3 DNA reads TGCGCCAGCAGCCAAGATTCCCAGGGTAGACAGCCCCAGCATTTT.

The chain's CDR3 is CASSEILGLYGYTF. CDR3 sequence (DNA): TGTGCCAGCAGTGAAATCTTAGGGCTCTATGGCTACACCTTC. The chain carries TRBV6-1 and TRBJ1-2; D is unclear. Trimming took 2 bases from V and 4 from J, leaving 11 bases between them. The germline V gene has CDR1 MNHNS and CDR2 SASEGT. This CDR3 comprises 14 residues.

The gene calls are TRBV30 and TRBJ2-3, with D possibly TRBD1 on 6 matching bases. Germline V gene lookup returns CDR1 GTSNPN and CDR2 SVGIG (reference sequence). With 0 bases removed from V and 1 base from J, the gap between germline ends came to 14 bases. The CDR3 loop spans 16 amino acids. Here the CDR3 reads CAWSVLRGGGTDTQYF. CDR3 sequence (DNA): TGTGCCTGGAGTGTACTCAGGGGCGGCGGCACAGATACGCAGTATTTT.

In DNA, the CDR3 is TGTGCCAGTAGTCCCCAGGGGGCAATGAACACTGAAGCTTTCTTT. Its translation is CASSPQGAMNTEAFF. This rearrangement joins TRBV19 to TRBJ1-1; 8 bases are a match to TRBD1. V was pared by 5 bases and J by 0 bases, with 5 bases of the junction left unmatched. Looked up from germline, CDR1 is LNHDA and CDR2 is SQIVND (reference sequence). The CDR3 spans 15 residues.

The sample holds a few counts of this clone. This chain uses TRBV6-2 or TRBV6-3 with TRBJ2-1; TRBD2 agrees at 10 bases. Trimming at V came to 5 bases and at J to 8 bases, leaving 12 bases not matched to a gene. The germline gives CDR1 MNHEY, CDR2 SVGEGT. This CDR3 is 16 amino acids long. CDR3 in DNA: TGTGCCAGCAGTCGATTAGCGGGGGGCCTTATTCATGAGCAGTTCTTC. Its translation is CASSRLAGGLIHEQFF.

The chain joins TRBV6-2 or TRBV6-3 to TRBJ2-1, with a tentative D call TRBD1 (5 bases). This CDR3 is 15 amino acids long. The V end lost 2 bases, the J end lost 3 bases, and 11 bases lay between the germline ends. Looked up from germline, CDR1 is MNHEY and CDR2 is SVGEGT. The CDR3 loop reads CASSYPKGYYNEQFF. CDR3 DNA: TGTGCCAGCAGTTACCCCAAGGGGTACTACAATGAGCAGTTCTTC.